What follows are 4 T cell receptor beta chains derived from one specimen sequenced in a study of cytomegalovirus exposure and HLA in healthy donors. TCRdb's copy holds only in-frame clones and misses some; the assay was immunoSEQ multiplex PCR. The table has tens of thousands of clones, approximately 94% seen once. Sequencing was performed on PBMCs. These receptors were obtained from a young woman in good health and CMV-seropositive.

The gene calls are TRBV30 and TRBJ2-7, with D hard to call. The germline gives CDR1 GTSNPN, CDR2 SVGIG (reference sequence). V was trimmed by 2 bases and J by 0 bases, leaving 8 bases between them. CDR3 length equals 13 residues. This CDR3 is CAWSFRSSYEQYF. For the CDR3, the DNA is TGTGCCTGGAGTTTCCGCAGCTCCTACGAGCAGTACTTC.

This clone showed up just once. V gene TRBV7-2 combines with J gene TRBJ1-1; no firm D call. The CDR3 covers 14 residues. Germline CDR1 and CDR2: SGHTA and FQGNSA. V gave up 1 base and J gave up 5 bases, with 11 bases separating them. For the CDR3, the DNA is TGTGCCAGCAGCTTAGACGGACTAGGAACTGAAGCTTTCTTT. Its translation is CASSLDGLGTEAFF. The whole variable domain, remainder taken from reference TRBV7-2 and TRBJ1-1, is GAGVSQSPSNKVTEKGKDVELRCDPISGHTALYWYRQSLGQGLEFLIYFQGNSAPDKSGLPSDRFSAERTGGSVSTLTIQRTQQEDSAVYLCASSLDGLGTEAFFGQGTRLTVV.

This chain connects TRBV6-1 to TRBJ2-7; 9 nucleotides line up with TRBD1. V was clipped by 5 bases and J by 11 bases; unmatched bases: 7. Germline V CDR1 and CDR2: MNHNS, SASEGT. The CDR3 length is 12 residues. The CDR3 region has the DNA TGTGCCAGCAGTCCCCGGGACAGGGAAAAGTACTTC. It translates to CASSPRDREKYF.

J is TRBJ1-3 and V is TRBV11-2, with a tentative D call TRBD1 (6 bases). V lost 3 bases and J lost 3, with 15 bases in between. CDR1 SGHAT and CDR2 FQNNGV come from the germline V gene. The CDR3 length is 16 residues. The CDR3 DNA sequence: TGTGCCAGCAGCTTGTTTATCAGGGGTCTTGGAAACACCATATATTTT. Translated: CASSLFIRGLGNTIYF.